This T cell receptor beta chain was identified during a study of CD8+ T cells in alopecia areata (dated by TCRdb to between 2017 and 2018). General notes on the study: Treated patients were enrolled in an open-label pilot trial of oral tofacitinib at 5 to 10 mg twice daily for moderate-to-severe alopecia areata. Tofacitinib was administered for 6 to 18 months, and 6 months of follow-up off drug were then conducted to assess delayed response and recurrence. TCRbeta CDR3 regions were amplified by immunoSEQ multiplex PCR using 35 Vbeta forward and 13 Jbeta reverse primers. High-throughput TCRbeta sequencing was used to examine T cell clonal expansion in alopecia areata in both the C3H/HeJ mouse model and human patients. Scalp tissue and sorted CD4+ and CD8+ peripheral blood T cells from patchy and totalis/universalis alopecia areata patients and from healthy controls were covered by human TCRbeta sequencing. RNA was obtained with the PAXgene miRNA kit for fixed scalp, the miRNeasy kit for PBMCs, and the RNeasy kit for mouse skin. Tofacitinib-treated patients had biopsies at baseline and at 4 and 24 weeks of treatment, with a later scalp biopsy in several patients. Scalp clonality was compared across normal scalp (n=4), patchy alopecia areata scalp (n=8), and alopecia totalis/universalis scalp (n=8). Disease severity in treated patients was measured with the SALT score, which quantifies the percentage of affected scalp surface area.

Comments on this clone: What this receptor recognizes is not known. No much larger clone exists at a distance of one base, and base qualities are not known.

Libraries were built with the immunoSEQ multiplex PCR assay. RNA was extracted from all samples and reverse transcribed into cDNA as template for TCR sequencing. SuperScript III was used for first-strand cDNA synthesis, primed with a 2:1 mix of oligo-dT and random hexamers. Amplification bias was assessed with a synthetic immune receptor repertoire, and residual bias was removed computationally. Concerning the study's data processing: Raw reads were preprocessed to remove errors, and CDR3 was defined by IMGT conventions from the conserved cysteine to phenylalanine. Clonality was computed by normalizing Shannon entropy by log2 of the number of productive unique TCRs and subtracting the result from 1. CD4 or CD8 identity of scalp clones was inferred by cross-referencing scalp TCRbeta sequences with sorted blood CD4 and CD8 repertoires. This is the immuneACCESS table as TCRdb keeps it, with only in-frame sequences that have V and J called. A part of the clones is gone; compared with another copy, unresolved V genes explain less than half, and the rest is unexplained. The DNA gave D and trimming, while V, J and clone size come from that table. Across this sample there are some 150,000 clones, with roughly 82% seen only once. The ten largest clones represent roughly 25% of the sample.

The time point label of this sample denotes: around 4 weeks on oral tofacitinib. The intended sense of this specimen's treatment or condition label: oral pan-JAK inhibitor, 5-10 mg twice daily. From alopecia areata patients, peripheral blood was collected along with lesional scalp punch biopsies. PBMCs were separated by density centrifugation and stained for CD3, CD4 and CD8, after which CD4+ and CD8+ T cells were sorted on a FACSAria. V sheds 0 bases and J sheds 4 bases, leaving 13 bases between their ends. The germline V gene specifies LGHNA as CDR1 and YSLEER as CDR2. The CDR3, cysteine through phenylalanine, is 17 amino acids long. Only CDR3 DNA is held: 51 bases, read in frame from base 1. Overall study results and their limits: During tofacitinib treatment, many expanded lesional clones stuck around in both scalp and blood, and this persistence may partly explain why relapse happens after treatment is stopped. Compared with mice, TCR sequences shared between patients were less clear, possibly partly because of HLA diversity across the patient population. With tofacitinib, both scalp clonality and the number of expanded CD8+ clones among the top 100 scalp clones went down significantly. Compared with normal scalp, lesional scalp, particularly in alopecia totalis/universalis, had higher clonality and more expanded CD8+ clones, which suggests antigenic drive. Unlike mouse skin, where gammadelta T cells dominate, normal human skin contains resident alphabeta T cells that get sequenced too, which complicates analysis of the scalp TCR repertoire. Because the treated cohort was small and included a single nonresponder, larger studies are needed to assess links between baseline CD8+ expansion and response.

Sequenced here: CD8+ T cells sorted from blood, sampled at week 4, from a patient treated with tofacitinib. The receptor's source is a human donor with alopecia areata. The chain uses TRBV4-3 and TRBJ2-6, with the identity of the D gene unclear. The sequenced DNA: TGCGCCAGCAGCCAAGATGTGAGTGTTCAAGGGGCCAACGTCCTGACTTTC. It codes for CASSQDVSVQGANVLTF.